The sequence of this T cell receptor (beta chain) was determined in a study of blood T cell repertoires in COVID-19. Study summary: Material from acute and convalescent COVID-19 was sourced from the United States, Italy and Spain.

The repertoire was sequenced with immunoSEQ multiplex PCR; TCRdb's copy has only in-frame clones and lacks some. The sample has under 300,000 clones; over 80% are singletons. Trimming took 6 bases from V and 5 from J; bases not matched to a gene: 7. This CDR3 is built from 14 residues. Germline loops: CDR1 MNHEY, CDR2 SVGAGI. This clone was seen just once. Participants' reported clinical history set cohort assignment. V and J are TRBV6-5 and TRBJ2-7; TRBD1 matches at 10 bases. This receptor was obtained from a young woman who had recovered from COVID-19. The sample consisted of PBMCs or T cells enriched from blood (not recorded which). The CDR3 DNA reads as TGTGCCAGCAGCCAGACAGGGGGCCGGAACGAGCAGTACTTC. Translated, it gives CASSQTGGRNEQYF.